What follows are 27 T cell receptor beta chains derived from one specimen sequenced in a study of blood T cell repertoires in COVID-19. TCRdb's table, derived via immunoSEQ multiplex PCR, lists solely in-frame clones and lacks some. The sample lists 50,000 to 75,000 clones; approximately 79% were seen once. Material: peripheral blood. The source is a man between 60 and 70 years old with acute or convalescent COVID-19.

The chain employs TRBV4-3 and TRBJ2-7, with 8 bases identical to TRBD1. The CDR3 runs to 18 residues. Germline-derived CDR1 and CDR2 are LGHNA and YSLEER. V lost 2 bases to trimming and J lost 3 bases; unmatched junction nucleotides: 15. CDR3 region: CASSQTVQGVEIGYEQYF. The DNA of the CDR3 is TGCGCCAGCAGCCAAACTGTACAGGGGGTAGAAATAGGCTACGAGCAGTACTTC.

The rearrangement uses TRBV11-2 and TRBJ2-1, with no clear D. Deletions cut 0 bases from V and 0 bases from J, with 6 bases between. From germline, CDR1 is SGHAT and CDR2 FQNNGV. The CDR3 runs to 15 residues. Here the CDR3 DNA reads TGTGCCAGCAGCTTAGAGCGGAGCTCCTACAATGAGCAGTTCTTC. This codes for CASSLERSSYNEQFF.

This chain uses TRBV4-3 with TRBJ2-2, with 9 bases aligning to TRBD2. The CDR3 has 16 residues. Germline assignment: CDR1 LGHNA and CDR2 YSLEER. Germline trimming cut 4 bases from V and 2 bases from J; bases unmatched to any gene: 5. CDR3 protein: CASSPGLAHNTGELFF. Here the CDR3 DNA reads TGCGCCAGCAGCCCCGGACTAGCGCATAACACCGGGGAGCTGTTTTTT.

This clone was observed a few times. The chain uses TRBV5-1 and TRBJ1-4, with 7 positions matching TRBD1. The CDR3 consists of 13 residues. The V gene end was trimmed by 5 bases and the J gene end by 8 bases; junction bases not matched to a gene: 6. Germline CDR1 SGHRS, CDR2 YFSETQ. In DNA form, the CDR3 reads TGCGCCAGCAGGGGCGGGACAGTGGAAAAACTGTTTTTT. It is translated as CASRGGTVEKLFF.

The gene calls are TRBV19 and TRBJ2-3, with D possibly being TRBD2 (6 bases). Germline lookup yields CDR1 LNHDA and CDR2 SQIVND (reference sequence). The CDR3 loop spans 16 amino acids. The germline V and J ends were trimmed by 3 bases and 0 bases, with 13 bases remaining between them. In DNA form, the CDR3 reads TGTGCCAGTAGTATGGTAGCGGCCCTTAGCACAGATACGCAGTATTTT. It encodes CASSMVAALSTDTQYF.

The chain couples TRBV7-3 to TRBJ2-1; possibly TRBD1 for D (6 bases). V was shortened by 5 bases and J by 5 bases, with 10 bases between the two germline ends. CDR1 is SGHTA and CDR2 is FQGTGA in the germline V gene. This CDR3 has 13 residues. As DNA, the CDR3 is TGTGCCAGCAGCATAGGACAGAACAATGAGCAGTTCTTC. This gives the protein CASSIGQNNEQFF.

This chain joins TRBV19 and TRBJ1-5; 7 nucleotides line up with TRBD1. J was trimmed by 13 bases and V by 2 bases; bases with no gene match: 5. Germline-derived CDR1 and CDR2 are LNHDA and SQIVND (reference sequence). The CDR3 loop spans 12 amino acids. The DNA for the CDR3 is TGTGCCAGTAGTATATATGGGACAGCACAGCATTTT. Translating it yields CASSIYGTAQHF. The full variable domain, in which reference TRBV19 and TRBJ1-5 provide the parts outside the CDR3, is DGGITQSPKYLFRKEGQNVTLSCEQNLNHDAMYWYRQDPGQGLRLIYYSQIVNDFQKGDIAEGYSVSREKKESFPLTVTSAQKNPTAFYLCASSIYGTAQHFGDGTRLSIL.

This rearrangement joins TRBV12-3 or TRBV12-4 to TRBJ1-1; D not resolved. The CDR3 loop spans 13 amino acids. The V and J ends lost 6 bases and 4 bases respectively, with 12 bases between them. The CDR3 here is CASSPRGATEAFF. The CDR3, as DNA: TGTGCCAGCAGCCCCCGGGGTGCCACTGAAGCTTTCTTT.

This chain connects TRBV3-1 (or the pseudogene TRBV3-2) to TRBJ1-1; maybe TRBD1 (6 bases). Germline V gives CDR1 LGHDT, CDR2 YNNKEL (reference sequence). V lost 3 bases, J lost 2 bases, and 10 bases lay in between. The CDR3 has 14 residues. The CDR3 region has the DNA TGTGCCAGCAGCCAGAGGGGGGGAAACACTGAAGCTTTCTTT. Protein product: CASSQRGGNTEAFF.

CDR3 protein: CASRPGQGGQPQHF. The CDR3 region has the DNA TGTGCCAGCAGACCAGGACAGGGTGGGCAGCCCCAGCATTTT. The V call is TRBV6-5, the J call TRBJ1-5; 8 nucleotides agree with TRBD1. CDR3 length equals 14 residues. With 6 bases clipped from V and 7 bases from J, the junction kept 8 bases outside the gene matches. The germline gives CDR1 MNHEY, CDR2 SVGAGI.

The V and J genes are TRBV11-3 and TRBJ2-2, with a possible D match to TRBD2 (6 bases). The CDR3 is made up of 16 amino acids. The germline V gene encodes CDR1 SGHNT and CDR2 YENEEA. V lost 5 bases to trimming and J lost 0 bases, with 13 bases between them. This CDR3 reads CASSPSGLSNTGELFF. Here the CDR3 DNA reads TGTGCCAGCAGCCCCTCGGGACTTTCGAACACCGGGGAGCTGTTTTTT.

The chain uses TRBV5-1 and TRBJ2-4; 9 nucleotides line up with TRBD1. Per the germline V gene, CDR1 is SGHRS and CDR2 is YFSETQ. The V and J ends lost 4 bases and 0 bases, in that order; junction bases with no gene match: 11. CDR3 size: 18 residues. The CDR3 sequence is CASSIGQGRGLAKNIQYF. The CDR3 bases are TGCGCCAGCAGCATAGGACAGGGGAGAGGCCTAGCCAAAAACATTCAGTACTTC.

In this sample, this clone turned up a few times. The chain uses TRBV18 and TRBJ2-1; TRBD2 aligns across 8 bases. The CDR3 contains 13 residues. V lost 3 bases to trimming and J lost 12 bases; unmatched junction nucleotides: 7. The V gene's germline CDR1 is KGHSH and CDR2 LQKENI. The CDR3 DNA sequence: TGTGCCAGCTCACCGACGGGAGGGGTGGGGCAGTTCTTC. Amino acid sequence: CASSPTGGVGQFF. Full variable domain (outside the CDR3, taken from reference TRBV18 and TRBJ2-1): NAGVMQNPRHLVRRRGQEARLRCSPMKGHSHVYWYRQLPEEGLKFMVYLQKENIIDESGMPKERFSAEFPKEGPSILRIQQVVRGDSAAYFCASSPTGGVGQFFGPGTRLTVL.

The chain employs TRBV7-2 and TRBJ2-1, with 10 bases matching TRBD1. Germline values: CDR1 SGHTA, CDR2 FQGNSA. J was trimmed by 5 bases and V by 5 bases; bases with no gene match: 6. This CDR3 is 15 amino acids long. In DNA form, the CDR3 reads TGTGCCAGCAGCCCAAGGACAGGGGGGAACAATGAGCAGTTCTTC. Its translation: CASSPRTGGNNEQFF. Full variable domain (missing parts from reference TRBV7-2 and TRBJ2-1): GAGVSQSPSNKVTEKGKDVELRCDPISGHTALYWYRQSLGQGLEFLIYFQGNSAPDKSGLPSDRFSAERTGGSVSTLTIQRTQQEDSAVYLCASSPRTGGNNEQFFGPGTRLTVL.

The chain is built from TRBV6-5 and TRBJ1-6; D gene unclear. CDR1 is MNHEY, CDR2 SVGAGI, per germline. The CDR3 is 12 residues long. V was pared by 6 bases and J by 11 bases, with 11 bases between. As DNA, the CDR3 is TGTGCCAGCAGCCCCTTAGAGCCACCCCTCCACTTT. Translating gives CASSPLEPPLHF.

The chain links TRBV28 to TRBJ1-2; D might be TRBD1 (5 bases). Germline loops: CDR1 MDHEN, CDR2 SYDVKM. Trimming took off 6 bases at V and 5 bases at J, with 7 bases between the two ends. The CDR3 consists of 11 residues. CDR3 amino acids: CASRGPYGYTF. CDR3 sequence (DNA): TGTGCCAGCAGGGGGCCATATGGCTACACCTTC.

J is TRBJ2-7 and V is TRBV11-1; 10 bases are shared with TRBD2. The CDR3 runs 15 residues. V was pared by 5 bases and J by 4 bases, with 8 bases of the junction left unmatched. CDR1 and CDR2 from the germline V gene are SGHAT and FQDESV (reference sequence). CDR3 DNA: TGTGCCAGCAGCGTGAGCGGGGGGGGCCCTTACGAGCAGTACTTC. This encodes CASSVSGGGPYEQYF.

The chain couples TRBV13 to TRBJ1-2; D remains unclear. Trimming removed 7 bases from V and 8 bases from J, with 20 bases in between. Germline lookup yields CDR1 PRHDT and CDR2 FYEKMQ (reference sequence). The CDR3 is 14 residues long. The CDR3 bases are TGTGCCAGCACCTTGGGCCGGGGAGAACGCGGCTACACCTTC. Its translation: CASTLGRGERGYTF.

This clone was seen once. The chain combines TRBV5-1 with TRBJ2-1; tentative D call: TRBD2 (7 bases). Germline V gene sequence: CDR1 SGHRS, CDR2 YFSETQ. The CDR3 covers 19 residues. V was trimmed by 0 bases and J by 1 base, leaving 20 bases between them. CDR3 in amino acids: CASSLAGRGGEGSYNEQFF. The CDR3 DNA follows: TGCGCCAGCAGCTTGGCTGGCAGGGGCGGGGAGGGGTCCTACAATGAGCAGTTCTTC.

V gene TRBV7-2 combines with J gene TRBJ2-6; D not resolved. The CDR3 loop spans 15 amino acids. Germline V gives CDR1 SGHTA, CDR2 FQGNSA. Trimming removed 1 base from V and 3 bases from J, with 7 bases in between. DNA for the CDR3: TGTGCCAGCAGCTTAGTAGTTGGTGGGGCCAACGTCCTGACTTTC. Its protein product is CASSLVVGGANVLTF.

The chain has TRBV28 and TRBJ1-1, with 7 bases aligning to TRBD1. The V segment lost 0 bases and the J segment 2 bases; nucleotides outside the gene matches: 3. This CDR3 comprises 15 residues. Per germline, CDR1 MDHEN and CDR2 SYDVKM. CDR3 sequence: CASSLWTGPNTEAFF. CDR3 DNA sequence: TGTGCCAGCAGTTTATGGACAGGGCCTAACACTGAAGCTTTCTTT. The whole variable domain, filled in from reference TRBV28 and TRBJ1-1, reads DVKVTQSSRYLVKRTGEKVFLECVQDMDHENMFWYRQDPGLGLRLIYFSYDVKMKEKGDIPEGYSVSREKKERFSLILESASTNQTSMYLCASSLWTGPNTEAFFGQGTRLTVV.

The gene calls are TRBV7-2 and TRBJ2-1, with TRBD1 matching 8 bases. This CDR3 is 14 amino acids long. Germline values: CDR1 SGHTA, CDR2 FQGNSA. With V trimmed by 1 base and J by 9 bases, 5 bases remained unmatched. The CDR3 DNA follows: TGTGCCAGCAGCTTAGTCAGGGGGCAAGTTGAGCAGTTCTTC. Protein product: CASSLVRGQVEQFF.

The genes are TRBV27 and TRBJ2-1, with 9 bases fitting TRBD1. This CDR3 is built from 19 residues. Germline V CDR1 and CDR2: MNHEY, SMNVEV (reference sequence). With V trimmed by 5 bases and J by 1 base, 15 bases remained unmatched. CDR3 bases: TGTGCCAGCAGTCCTTTGACAGGGGGTACGTCGGGGTCCTACAATGAGCAGTTCTTC. Translation: CASSPLTGGTSGSYNEQFF.

The chain carries TRBV7-2 and TRBJ2-7; 7 nucleotides line up with TRBD2. Germline V CDR1 and CDR2: SGHTA, FQGNSA. V lost 7 bases, J lost 3 bases, and 12 bases stayed unmatched. The CDR3 has 15 amino acids. CDR3 DNA sequence: TGTGCCAGCACAATCGGGGCTAGCGGTTTCTACGAGCAGTACTTC. This sequence encodes CASTIGASGFYEQYF.

This clone was counted only a few times. CDR3 in DNA: TGTGCCAGCAGCTACAGGGGGCGTGAAGATACGCAGTATTTT. Its translation is CASSYRGREDTQYF. The V and J genes are TRBV7-3 and TRBJ2-3; 9 positions match TRBD1. The CDR3 sequence is 14 residues long. J gave up 5 bases and V 4 bases, and 4 bases lay outside the gene matches. Germline-derived CDR1 and CDR2 are SGHTA and FQGTGA.

This chain uses TRBV7-9 with TRBJ2-5; 7 bases map to TRBD1. Germline CDR1 and CDR2: SEHNR and FQNEAQ (reference sequence). The CDR3 has 14 amino acids. Trimming at V came to 2 bases and at J to 5 bases, leaving 5 bases not matched to a gene. CDR3 loop: CASSLRQGGETQYF. Written as DNA, the CDR3 is TGTGCCAGCAGCTTAAGACAGGGTGGGGAGACCCAGTACTTC.

This chain joins TRBV5-1 and TRBJ2-7, with D possibly being TRBD1 (7 bases). V lost 2 bases and J 3 bases, leaving 15 bases between the germline ends. CDR3 size: 15 residues. Germline V gene data show CDR1 as SGHRS and CDR2 as YFSETQ. CDR3 amino acids: CASSLVAGGNYEQYF. The CDR3 nucleotides read TGCGCCAGCAGCTTAGTTGCAGGGGGGAACTACGAGCAGTACTTC. Full variable domain (missing parts from reference TRBV5-1 and TRBJ2-7): KAGVTQTPRYLIKTRGQQVTLSCSPISGHRSVSWYQQTPGQGLQFLFEYFSETQRNKGNFPGRFSGRQFSNSRSEMNVSTLELGDSALYLCASSLVAGGNYEQYFGPGTRLTVT.